Presented here are 24 T cell receptor beta chains from one specimen sequenced in a study of T-cell memory formation after mild COVID-19. A single record per CDR3 protein comes from TCRdb applying MiXCR to the 5' RACE reads. The sample holds roughly 500,000 distinct CDR3 sequences, just over 20% seen once. Material for sequencing was PBMCs or a T cell subset sorted from them (not recorded which). These receptors originate from an adult woman who had mild COVID-19 (a few samples of this study predate the infection). Cell type and time point are not known.

V is TRBV5-1 and J is TRBJ1-1; possibly TRBD1 for D (6 bases). Trimming left V 3 bases short and J 5 bases short, with 20 bases between. CDR3 length equals 16 residues. Germline-derived CDR1 and CDR2 are SGHRS and YFSETQ. The CDR3 DNA reads as TGCGCCAGCAGCTCCGGACCCAGGGGAGCGGGAACTGAAGCTTTCTTT. It specifies CASSSGPRGAGTEAFF.

In this sample, this clonotype turned up a few times. This chain joins TRBV30 and TRBJ1-2; 8 nucleotides agree with TRBD1. The CDR3 extends over 12 amino acids. Looked up from germline, CDR1 is GTSNPN and CDR2 is SVGIG (reference sequence). With 4 bases clipped from V and 8 bases from J, the junction kept 6 bases outside the gene matches. This CDR3 is CAWIGQGKGYTF. CDR3 bases: TGTGCCTGGATCGGACAGGGTAAAGGCTACACCTTC. Combining the CDR3 with reference TRBV30 and TRBJ1-2 gives the whole variable domain SQTIHQWPATLVQPVGSPLSLECTVEGTSNPNLYWYRQAAGRGLQLLFYSVGIGQISSEVPQNLSASRPQDRQFILSSKKLLLSDSGFYLCAWIGQGKGYTFGSGTRLTVV.

V gene TRBV20-1 combines with J gene TRBJ2-2; 14 bases fit TRBD2. This CDR3 is built from 19 residues. J was trimmed by 0 bases and V by 1 base; bases with no gene match: 7. CDR1 DFQATT and CDR2 SNEGSKA come from the germline V gene (reference sequence). The CDR3 DNA reads TGCAGTGCTAGAGGACGGGGACTAGCGGGGGTCGCGAACACCGGGGAGCTGTTTTTT. Translated, it gives CSARGRGLAGVANTGELFF.

The chain recombines TRBV28 with TRBJ1-1, with 9 bases lining up with TRBD1. Germline V lookup: CDR1 MDHEN, CDR2 SYDVKM. J gave up 1 base and V 3 bases, and 6 bases lay outside the gene matches. CDR3 size: 16 residues. The chain's CDR3 is CASSLRDREANTEAFF. In DNA, the CDR3 is TGTGCCAGCAGTTTGCGGGACAGGGAGGCGAACACTGAAGCTTTCTTT.

Note on this clonotype: Mismatch with germline at one junction end may stem from a read error. The V gene is TRBV2, the J gene TRBJ2-1; TRBD1 or TRBD2 may be the D gene (5 bases each). The CDR3 loop spans 13 amino acids. Germline-derived CDR1 and CDR2 are SNHLY and FYNNEI. The CDR3 bases are TGTGCCAGCAGTGAAGCACCGGGACCCTCTTTCCACTTC. It yields the protein CASSEAPGPSFHF. The full variable domain, in which reference TRBV2 and TRBJ2-1 provide the parts outside the CDR3, is EPEVTQTPSHQVTQMGQEVILRCVPISNHLYFYWYRQILGQKVEFLVSFYNNEISEKSEIFDDQFSVERPDGSNFTLKIRSTKLEDSAMYFCASSEAPGPSFHFGPGTRLTVL.

The chain joins TRBV6-5 to TRBJ2-7; the match to TRBD2 covers 9 bases. The CDR3 length is 14 residues. The germline CDR1 and CDR2 sequences are MNHEY and SVGAGI. Unmatched junction bases numbered 4, after V lost 5 bases and J lost 2 bases. In DNA, the CDR3 is TGTGCCAGCAGTCGCGGGGGGGAAACCTACGAGCAGTACTTC. Translating gives CASSRGGETYEQYF.

The chain has TRBV4-1 and TRBJ2-7, with D possibly TRBD2 on 6 matching bases. CDR3 length: 15 amino acids. V lost 1 base, J lost 2 bases, and 12 bases lay in between. Germline values: CDR1 MGHRA, CDR2 YSYEKL. The CDR3 nucleotides are TGCGCCAGCAGCCAAGCAGCAGGAGGGCCCTACGAGCAGTACTTC. It is translated as CASSQAAGGPYEQYF.

The chain employs TRBV7-2 and TRBJ2-1; 7 bases map to TRBD2. This CDR3 is 15 amino acids long. The J segment lost 8 bases and the V segment lost 1 base, leaving 8 bases of the junction unmatched. CDR1 is SGHTA, CDR2 FQGNSA, per germline. CDR3 sequence: CASSLVGGRIDEQFF. DNA of the CDR3: TGTGCCAGCAGCTTAGTTGGCGGGAGAATCGATGAGCAGTTCTTC.

This clonotype has more than one count but fewer than ten. At one end, the junction sequence differs from germline, possibly due to a read error. This chain connects TRBV7-9 to TRBJ2-3, with 11 positions matching TRBD2. The germline CDR1 and CDR2 sequences are SEHNR and FQNEAQ (reference sequence). The length of the CDR3 is 17 residues. The CDR3 DNA is TGTGCCGGCAGCTCAGAGGGCGGGACTAGCGGTACAGATACGCAGTATTTT. Protein: CAGSSEGGTSGTDTQYF.

This clonotype has a handful of counts. The rearrangement links TRBV11-3 to TRBJ1-6; no reliable D call. CDR1 is SGHNT and CDR2 is YENEEA in the germline V gene. CDR3 length: 15 amino acids. V gave up 7 bases and J gave up 7 bases, with 17 bases separating them. The chain's CDR3 is CASTRRVSDNSPLHF. DNA for the CDR3: TGTGCCAGCACCCGAAGGGTCTCGGACAATTCACCCCTCCACTTT. The complete variable domain, with remaining parts taken from reference TRBV11-3 and TRBJ1-6, reads EAGVVQSPRYKIIEKKQPVAFWCNPISGHNTLYWYLQNLGQGPELLIRYENEEAVDDSQLPKDRFSAERLKGVDSTLKIQPAELGDSAVYLCASTRRVSDNSPLHFGNGTRLTVT.

This clonotype was observed a single time. V and J are TRBV20-1 and TRBJ2-2; a possible D gene is TRBD2 (6 bases). Per germline, CDR1 DFQATT and CDR2 SNEGSKA (reference sequence). The CDR3 length is 15 residues. V lost 6 bases and J 7 bases, leaving 21 bases between the germline ends. The chain's CDR3 is CSALPRGRTGGELFF. The CDR3 DNA follows: TGCAGTGCCCTCCCCCGGGGGAGAACGGGCGGGGAGCTGTTTTTT.

This clonotype showed up just a few times. This chain uses TRBV15 with TRBJ2-7; D is ambiguous. Between the trimmed V and J ends, which lost 0 bases and 2 bases, there was a span of 5 bases. CDR1 is LNHNV and CDR2 is YYDKDF in the germline V gene (reference sequence). The CDR3 runs to 13 residues. In nucleotides, the CDR3 is TGTGCCACCAGCAGAGATCGCCCCTACGAGCAGTACTTC. Protein sequence: CATSRDRPYEQYF.

The rearrangement links TRBV29-1 to TRBJ1-1; D not resolved. The CDR3 runs to 15 residues. With 2 bases removed from V and 0 bases from J, the gap between germline ends came to 13 bases. The germline V gene encodes CDR1 SQVTM and CDR2 ANQGSEA. CDR3: CSVESNGVMNTEAFF. In DNA, the CDR3 is TGCAGCGTTGAAAGCAATGGGGTTATGAACACTGAAGCTTTCTTT.

This clonotype has a handful of counts. V gene TRBV20-1 combines with J gene TRBJ2-7; 8 bases align to TRBD2. The CDR3 has 14 amino acids. Germline CDR1 and CDR2: DFQATT and SNEGSKA (reference sequence). V dropped 5 bases and J dropped 3; count of bases not matched to a gene: 9. In DNA, the CDR3 is TGCAGTGCTGTCATAAGCGGGAGTATCTACGAGCAGTACTTC. Its protein product is CSAVISGSIYEQYF.

The chain employs TRBV3-1 and TRBJ2-7; tentative D call: TRBD1 (6 bases). Trimming took 4 bases from V and 6 from J, leaving 19 bases between them. This CDR3 spans 15 amino acids. Per germline, CDR1 LGHDT and CDR2 YNNKEL (reference sequence). The CDR3 region has the DNA TGTGCCAGCAGCCCAACAGGGACCTCGTTAACCGAGCAGTACTTC. Residues: CASSPTGTSLTEQYF.

V gene TRBV6-2 or TRBV6-3 combines with J gene TRBJ2-6; no reliable D call. V shed 2 bases and J shed 0 bases, with 5 bases lying between them. Germline CDR1 MNHEY, CDR2 SVGEGT. The CDR3 totals 15 residues. Here the CDR3 DNA reads TGTGCCAGCAGTTACAGGGACTCTGGGGCCAACGTCCTGACTTTC. Translation gives CASSYRDSGANVLTF.

In this sample, this clonotype turned up a few times. The chain carries TRBV7-9 and TRBJ1-4, with D hard to call. CDR1 is SEHNR and CDR2 is FQNEAQ in the germline V gene (reference sequence). The CDR3 is 13 amino acids. Trimming cost V 3 bases and J 4 bases, with 6 bases left between them. CDR3 residues: CASSFWGNEKLFF. The CDR3 coding sequence is TGTGCCAGCAGCTTTTGGGGTAATGAAAAACTGTTTTTT.

The chain is built from TRBV6-6 and TRBJ2-5, with unresolved D. This CDR3 has 15 residues. V was trimmed by 5 bases and J by 2 bases, leaving 15 bases between them. Per germline, CDR1 MNHNY and CDR2 SVGAGI (reference sequence). The CDR3: CASSRYASPQETQYF. The CDR3 nucleotides are TGTGCCAGCAGTCGCTACGCGTCGCCTCAAGAGACCCAGTACTTC.

The rearrangement joins TRBV24-1 to TRBJ1-5; unclear D gene. Germline CDR1 is KGHDR and CDR2 is SFDVKD. The V end was cut by 3 bases, the J end by 1 base, with 6 bases between. The length of the CDR3 is 14 residues. The CDR3 here is CATSDPRSNQPQHF. The CDR3 DNA reads TGTGCCACCAGTGATCCCAGGAGCAATCAGCCCCAGCATTTT.

This clonotype has a handful of counts. The chain couples TRBV5-1 to TRBJ2-7; 8 bases agree with TRBD1. The CDR3 is made up of 15 amino acids. Germline CDR1 SGHRS, CDR2 YFSETQ. The trim removed 4 bases at V and 2 bases at J, leaving 8 bases unmatched. The CDR3 is CASSPRTGIPYEQYF. The CDR3 DNA reads as TGCGCCAGCAGCCCCCGGACAGGGATTCCCTACGAGCAGTACTTC.

The rearrangement uses TRBV9 and TRBJ2-3; D is undetermined. Germline V gene sequence: CDR1 SGDLS, CDR2 YYNGEE. V was trimmed by 2 bases and J by 2 bases, leaving 15 bases between them. The CDR3 is 16 amino acids. DNA for the CDR3: TGTGCCAGCAGCGTCGGCGTAAGGGAATACACAGATACGCAGTATTTT. Protein product: CASSVGVREYTDTQYF.

The chain carries TRBV28 and TRBJ2-7, with no clear D. The V end was cut by 2 bases, the J end by 0 bases, with 8 bases between. The germline CDR1 and CDR2 sequences are MDHEN and SYDVKM. CDR3 length: 14 residues. CDR3 bases: TGTGCCAGCAGTTTACCCTTAAACTCCTACGAGCAGTACTTC. Protein: CASSLPLNSYEQYF. Combining the CDR3 with reference TRBV28 and TRBJ2-7 gives the whole variable domain DVKVTQSSRYLVKRTGEKVFLECVQDMDHENMFWYRQDPGLGLRLIYFSYDVKMKEKGDIPEGYSVSREKKERFSLILESASTNQTSMYLCASSLPLNSYEQYFGPGTRLTVT.

The gene calls are TRBV24-1 and TRBJ2-2, with a possible D match to TRBD1 (5 bases). V lost 2 bases and J lost 5, with 14 bases in between. This CDR3 region has 16 residues. Per germline, CDR1 KGHDR and CDR2 SFDVKD. The CDR3 loop is CATSDYREDITGELFF. The DNA for the CDR3 is TGTGCCACCAGTGATTATCGAGAGGACATAACCGGGGAGCTGTTTTTT.

The chain links TRBV5-1 to TRBJ1-1; the match to TRBD1 covers 8 bases. The CDR3 is 16 residues long. CDR1 SGHRS and CDR2 YFSETQ come from the germline V gene. V lost 0 bases to trimming and J lost 5 bases; unmatched junction nucleotides: 9. The CDR3 DNA is TGCGCCAGCAGCTTGGGCAGGGGGCGTGAATTTACTGAAGCTTTCTTT. As protein: CASSLGRGREFTEAFF.